The rows below give T cell receptor beta chains drawn from one sample of a study of CD8 T cells in ankylosing spondylitis. Each CDR3 protein gets one entry after TCRdb re-called the 5' RACE reads with MiXCR. The sample shows about 700,000 distinct CDR3 sequences, around 20% of them seen only once. Source material: blood, either unsorted or a sorted T cell fraction (not recorded which). The source of these receptors is a male donor with ankylosing spondylitis. CDR3s include the opening cysteine and the closing phenylalanine or tryptophan.

v_gene	j_gene	CDR3aa
TRBV5-1	TRBJ2-1	CASSLMIRADNEQFF
TRBV2	TRBJ1-1	CASSENWGTEAFF
TRBV7-8	TRBJ2-5	CASSSSPDLGETQYF
TRBV29-1	TRBJ2-1	CSGGGTGGLYNEQFF
TRBV27	TRBJ2-7	CASSLVAGVYEQYF
TRBV12-3/TRBV12-4	TRBJ2-7	CASRASGGHEQYF
TRBV4-3	TRBJ2-7	CASSQGGKGADEQYF
TRBV4-1	TRBJ1-5	CASSQGTVQPQHF
TRBV4-1	TRBJ1-1	CASSPSQDSNTEAFF
TRBV5-6	TRBJ2-7	CASSLDEAAYEQYF
TRBV6-2/TRBV6-3	TRBJ2-3	CASYTLSGSSTDTQYF
TRBV20-1	TRBJ2-3	CSAPPPGLAQYTDTQYF
TRBV4-3	TRBJ2-7	CASSQVLRGPYEQYF
TRBV7-9	TRBJ1-1	CASSYPGQGSTEAFF
TRBV12-3/TRBV12-4	TRBJ2-7	CASTPNTYEQYF